Sequencing of this T cell receptor (beta chain) was carried out in a study of CD8+CD57+ T cells in acquired aplastic anemia. Study background: An average of approximately 3.2 ug of DNA was obtained from sorted CD4+ and CD8+ cells.

The study profiled TCR beta VDJ and CDR3 using genomic DNA as template. In TCRdb, the reads were re-called with MiXCR into one record per CDR3 protein. The sample consists of 89,000 or so distinct CDR3 sequences, about 66% of them appearing once. All sequencing subjects had displayed CD8+CD57+ cell expansion on flow cytometry. Patients were treatment-naive when blood was sampled. Germline CDR1 is LGHDT and CDR2 is YNNKEL (reference sequence). V lost 8 bases to trimming and J lost 0 bases; unmatched junction nucleotides: 11. The CDR3 loop spans 18 amino acids. This chain joins TRBV3-1 and TRBJ2-1, with 12 nucleotides matching TRBD1. This TCR came from a human donor with aplastic anemia. Sequencing was done on a sample of sorted CD4+, CD8+, or CD8+CD57+ T cells (not recorded which) from PBMCs. CDR3 region: CASRDRGPPARSYNEQFF. The CDR3 coding sequence is TGTGCCAGCCGGGACAGGGGGCCCCCAGCCCGCTCCTACAATGAGCAGTTCTTC.